One and the same sample provided the 19 T cell receptor beta chains below, sequenced in a study of blood T cells in healthy people across ages. The use of a sample-barcoded 5' primer and a J-beta primer mix characterized a second PCR of roughly 7 to 11 cycles. TCRdb reanalysed the 5' RACE reads using MiXCR and keeps one entry per CDR3 protein. The repertoire holds more than 650,000 distinct CDR3 sequences, with around half as singletons. Sequenced: blood. These receptors came from a man older than 75 in good health.

In DNA form, the CDR3 reads TGTGCCAGCAGCAAAGCAGCGGGAGGGCCGAGGTTCTTC. The encoded protein is CASSKAAGGPRFF. J is TRBJ2-1 and V is TRBV21-1; the table's D call of TRBD2 was not tested on the DNA. TRBV21-1 is annotated as a pseudogene. This CDR3 contains 13 residues.

This sequence joins TRBV5-1 and TRBJ2-3, with D hard to call. This CDR3 is built from 12 residues. Germline loops: CDR1 SGHRS, CDR2 YFSETQ. The V end was cut by 4 bases, the J end by 5 bases, with 8 bases between. The CDR3 DNA is TGCGCCAGCAGCCTGACGGTAGATACGCAGTATTTT. This translates into CASSLTVDTQYF.

This clonotype has just a few counts. The chain joins TRBV20-1 to TRBJ2-5; 13 bases map to TRBD2. With the DNA end fitting TRBJ2-7 better, the J assignment may be wrong. Per germline, CDR1 DFQATT and CDR2 SNEGSKA (reference sequence). The CDR3 consists of 15 residues. Written as DNA, the CDR3 is TGCAGTGCTAGAGATGGGACTAGCGGGATCTACGAGCAGTACTTC. This translates into CSARDGTSGIYEQYF.

The rearrangement joins TRBV3-1 to TRBJ2-7, with 7 bases matching TRBD2. CDR3 length equals 16 residues. Germline CDR1 is LGHDT and CDR2 is YNNKEL (reference sequence). Losses at the gene ends were 4 bases for V and 6 bases for J; bases not matched to a gene: 15. The CDR3 is CASSPPAGVRGLEQYF. The CDR3 DNA reads TGTGCCAGCAGCCCCCCCGCGGGAGTAAGGGGACTCGAGCAGTACTTC.

This clonotype was found a few times. The chain carries TRBV11-2 and TRBJ2-3; 11 positions match TRBD2. In germline, CDR1 is SGHAT, CDR2 FQNNGV. The junction had 22 bases not matched to a gene; V was cut back by 6 bases and J by 14 bases. There are 17 residues in the CDR3. The CDR3 DNA reads as TGTGCCAGCAGGCCGGGACTAGCGGAGGGGCGGCACAGATACGCGTATTTT. Its translation is CASRPGLAEGRHRYAYF.

This clonotype was detected a few times. The chain couples TRBV4-1 to TRBJ2-7; 10 bases align to TRBD1. V lost 5 bases and J lost 3; bases outside the gene matches: 4. This CDR3 has 14 amino acids. Germline CDR1 reads MGHRA; CDR2 reads YSYEKL. CDR3: CASSTWTGGYEQYF. The CDR3 DNA sequence: TGCGCCAGCAGCACGTGGACAGGGGGCTACGAGCAGTACTTC.

The V gene is TRBV20-1, the J gene TRBJ2-1, with 15 bases matching TRBD2. Germline V CDR1 and CDR2: DFQATT, SNEGSKA (reference sequence). The CDR3 contains 14 residues. J lost 4 bases, V lost 5 bases, and 0 bases had no gene match. The CDR3 spells CSAGTSGRYNEQFF. CDR3 DNA: TGCAGTGCTGGGACTAGCGGGAGGTACAATGAGCAGTTCTTC.

The chain is built from TRBV20-1 and TRBJ2-2, with D maybe TRBD1 (6 bases). V lost 2 bases and J 1 base, leaving 11 bases between the germline ends. The CDR3 consists of 15 residues. From germline, CDR1 is DFQATT and CDR2 SNEGSKA (reference sequence). In DNA form, the CDR3 reads TGCAGTGCTAGACAGGGGTCGTTGAACACCGGGGAGCTGTTTTTT. The encoded protein is CSARQGSLNTGELFF.

This rearrangement joins TRBV29-1 to TRBJ2-5; 10 bases agree with TRBD1. J gave up 4 bases and V 6 bases, and 8 bases lay outside the gene matches. Germline V gene lookup returns CDR1 SQVTM and CDR2 ANQGSEA. The CDR3 extends over 14 amino acids. The CDR3 DNA is TGCAGCGTAGGACAGGGGGGGAATGGAGAGACCCAGTACTTC. As protein: CSVGQGGNGETQYF.

The V call is TRBV20-1, the J call TRBJ1-2; D remains unclear. Per the germline V gene, CDR1 is DFQATT and CDR2 is SNEGSKA (reference sequence). V was pared by 5 bases and J by 3 bases, with 19 bases between. This CDR3 region has 15 residues. The CDR3 loop reads CSAAKSGEMDYGYTF. The CDR3 DNA reads as TGCAGTGCTGCCAAGTCTGGTGAGATGGACTATGGCTACACCTTC.

The V call is TRBV27, the J call TRBJ2-1, with TRBD2 matching over 11 bases. The CDR3 is 18 amino acids. From germline, CDR1 is MNHEY and CDR2 SMNVEV (reference sequence). V trimming: 7 bases; J trimming: 10 bases; junction bases outside the gene matches: 21. CDR3 protein: CASIRLAGPYTPQGEQFF. DNA of the CDR3: TGTGCCAGCATCAGACTAGCGGGACCTTATACGCCCCAGGGCGAGCAGTTCTTC.

The chain carries TRBV29-1 and TRBJ2-3; D possibly corresponds to TRBD1 (6 bases). The CDR3 sequence is 13 residues long. Trimming took off 7 bases at V and 4 bases at J, with 15 bases between the two ends. Germline loops: CDR1 SQVTM, CDR2 ANQGSEA. CDR3 DNA: TGCAGCGCCGGAACAGGGTCGGCAGATACGCAGTATTTT. Translated: CSAGTGSADTQYF.

The gene calls are TRBV20-1 and TRBJ2-3, with D tentatively TRBD2 (5 bases). Trimming took off 2 bases at V and 4 bases at J, with 16 bases between the two ends. This CDR3 is built from 15 residues. Germline lookup yields CDR1 DFQATT and CDR2 SNEGSKA (reference sequence). This CDR3 reads CSARKSSPTSDTQYF. As DNA, the CDR3 is TGCAGTGCTAGAAAGTCTAGCCCGACCTCAGATACGCAGTATTTT.

In its sample, this clonotype was seen a few times. The V gene is TRBV11-3, the J gene TRBJ2-1; D is perhaps TRBD1 (5 bases). The germline V gene encodes CDR1 SGHNT and CDR2 YENEEA. CDR3 length: 14 residues. Trimming took 5 bases from V and 4 from J, leaving 12 bases between them. The CDR3 loop is CASSRQYPYNEQFF. For the CDR3, the DNA is TGTGCCAGCAGCCGACAGTACCCTTACAATGAGCAGTTCTTC.

This chain uses TRBV5-1 with TRBJ2-1; 11 bases fit TRBD2. Germline trimming cut 4 bases from V and 9 bases from J; bases unmatched to any gene: 9. Per the germline V gene, CDR1 is SGHRS and CDR2 is YFSETQ. This CDR3 has 15 residues. CDR3 sequence (DNA): TGCGCCAGCAGCCAAGCCGGGACTAGCGGTTTTGAGCAGTTCTTC. Its translation is CASSQAGTSGFEQFF.

The J gene is TRBJ1-2, the V gene TRBV7-2; D gene ambiguous. CDR3 length equals 16 residues. In germline, CDR1 is SGHTA, CDR2 FQGNSA. V was pared by 1 base and J by 0 bases, with 12 bases between. CDR3 sequence reads: CASSLEASRSNYGYTF. The CDR3 coding sequence is TGTGCCAGCAGCTTAGAAGCCTCCCGGTCTAACTATGGCTACACCTTC.

This sequence joins TRBV5-1 and TRBJ2-6, with a weak D call TRBD2 (5 bases). V was shortened by 7 bases and J by 3 bases, with 14 bases between the two germline ends. Germline V gene sequence: CDR1 SGHRS, CDR2 YFSETQ. The CDR3 has 15 amino acids. CDR3 region: CASSPFRDGANVLTF. CDR3 coding DNA: TGCGCCAGCTCCCCCTTCCGGGATGGGGCCAACGTCCTGACTTTC.

The CDR3 bases are TGCAGCGTTGTAGGCCAGCGGGAGAGACCCGTAGGGGAGCAGTACTTC. Translation: CSVVGQRERPVGEQYF. This sequence joins TRBV29-1 and TRBJ2-4, with TRBD2 matching over 8 bases. Germline V gene lookup returns CDR1 SQVTM and CDR2 ANQGSEA. With V trimmed by 4 bases and J by 13 bases, 21 bases remained unmatched. The CDR3 has 16 amino acids.

This chain joins TRBV7-2 and TRBJ2-1, with D unresolved. CDR1 and CDR2 from the germline V gene are SGHTA and FQGNSA. With 5 bases removed from V and 5 bases from J, the gap between germline ends came to 10 bases. This CDR3 is built from 13 residues. The CDR3 here is CASSLRTHNEQFF. As DNA, the CDR3 is TGTGCCAGCAGCCTCCGGACCCACAATGAGCAGTTCTTC.